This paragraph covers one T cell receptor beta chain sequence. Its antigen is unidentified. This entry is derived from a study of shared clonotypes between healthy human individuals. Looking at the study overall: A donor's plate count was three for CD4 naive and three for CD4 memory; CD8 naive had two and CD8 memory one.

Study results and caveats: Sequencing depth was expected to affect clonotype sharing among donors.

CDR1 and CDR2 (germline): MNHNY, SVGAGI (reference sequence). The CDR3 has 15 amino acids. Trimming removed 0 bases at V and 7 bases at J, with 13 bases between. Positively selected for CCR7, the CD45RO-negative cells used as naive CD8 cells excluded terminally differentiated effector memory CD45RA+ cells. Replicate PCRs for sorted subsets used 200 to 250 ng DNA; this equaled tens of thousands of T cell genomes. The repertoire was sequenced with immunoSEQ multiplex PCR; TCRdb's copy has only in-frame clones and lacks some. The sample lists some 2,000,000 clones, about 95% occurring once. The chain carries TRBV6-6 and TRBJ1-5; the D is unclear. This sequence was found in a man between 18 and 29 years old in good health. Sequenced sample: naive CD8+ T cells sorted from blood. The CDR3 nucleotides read TGTGCCAGCAGTTACTCGAGCGGGGTAGGCCAGCCCCAGCATTTT. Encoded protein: CASSYSSGVGQPQHF.